This T cell receptor (beta chain) was found in a study of blood T cell repertoires in COVID-19. A Seattle source enrolled patients during active infection and followed them longitudinally. With V trimmed by 5 bases and J by 9 bases, 1 base remained unmatched. The CDR3 sequence is 13 residues long. Germline-derived CDR1 and CDR2 are SNHLY and FYNNEI. Study processing details: Estimation of nucleated cell counts was performed using reference gene primer amplification. Here immunoSEQ multiplex PCR was the method, and the copy in TCRdb shows in-frame clones only, minus some. Clone size and the V and J calls come from that table; the DNA yielded D and trimming. The sample includes 140,000 to 150,000 clones, 80% to 90% seen only once; the top ten take under 15%.

This rearrangement joins TRBV2 to TRBJ2-1; 13 nucleotides agree with TRBD2. The sample was peripheral blood. This clonotype was sampled from a man between 18 and 35 years old with COVID-19, enrolled during active disease. DNA for the CDR3: TGTGCCAGCAGTAGGACTAGCGGGAGTGAGCAGTTCTTC. Translation: CASSRTSGSEQFF. The whole variable domain, remainder taken from reference TRBV2 and TRBJ2-1, is EPEVTQTPSHQVTQMGQEVILRCVPISNHLYFYWYRQILGQKVEFLVSFYNNEISEKSEIFDDQFSVERPDGSNFTLKIRSTKLEDSAMYFCASSRTSGSEQFFGPGTRLTVL.